This TCR beta chain stems from a study of shared clonotypes between healthy human individuals. V shed 3 bases, J shed 4 bases, and the junction held 5 bases outside the gene matches. Germline V gene data show CDR1 as SGHKS and CDR2 as YYEKEE (reference sequence). The length of the CDR3 is 15 residues. As defined, naive CD8 cells were CD45RO-negative and positively selected for CCR7, with terminally differentiated effector memory CD45RA+ cells excluded. Study findings and constraints: Collection of samples was limited to blood; tissue repertoires likely differ. The represented genetic and exposure-history diversity was limited by the small number of donors. Among non-shared clonotypes, generation probabilities were lower than among those shared by all four donors.

Turning to this clone: Its antigen is unknown.

The repertoire was sequenced with immunoSEQ multiplex PCR; TCRdb's copy has only in-frame clones and lacks some. Of 760,000 or so clones listed, about 96% are singletons. What was sequenced was naive CD8+ T cells sorted from blood. This receptor was identified in a man aged 30 to 45 in good health. The rearrangement links TRBV5-5 to TRBJ2-3; 10 positions agree with TRBD1. In DNA, the CDR3 is TGTGCCAGCAGCTCCGCGACAGGGGGCGCAGATACGCAGTATTTT. Its protein is CASSSATGGADTQYF.